The present TCR beta chain was sequenced within a study of vaccination effects on CD4 cells after COVID-19. The CDR3 is made up of 15 amino acids. The ends were cut back, 3 bases at V and 2 bases at J, with 13 bases in the middle. Per the germline V gene, CDR1 is MDHEN and CDR2 is SYDVKM. Assay: immunoSEQ multiplex PCR; the TCRdb copy retains only in-frame clones and omits some. Of just under 75,000 clones listed, around 79% are singletons. Before sequencing took place, the ViraFEST assay used viral peptide pools to expand antigen-specific CD4+ T cells. Upon completion of roughly ten days in culture, CD4+ T cells were isolated. Neither prior SARS-CoV-2 infection nor positive nucleocapsid antibodies were present in the vaccine recipients. For this clone: Its antigen is undetermined.

This specimen consisted of CD4+ T cells from PBMCs cultured with HCoV-NL63 spike peptides, obtained before COVID-19 vaccination. This chain joins TRBV28 and TRBJ1-2; unclear D gene. The clonotype originates from a human donor who received a COVID-19 vaccine. This CDR3 reads CASSFPGSLNYGYTF. The CDR3 DNA follows: TGTGCCAGCAGTTTTCCTGGCAGCCTCAACTATGGCTACACCTTC.